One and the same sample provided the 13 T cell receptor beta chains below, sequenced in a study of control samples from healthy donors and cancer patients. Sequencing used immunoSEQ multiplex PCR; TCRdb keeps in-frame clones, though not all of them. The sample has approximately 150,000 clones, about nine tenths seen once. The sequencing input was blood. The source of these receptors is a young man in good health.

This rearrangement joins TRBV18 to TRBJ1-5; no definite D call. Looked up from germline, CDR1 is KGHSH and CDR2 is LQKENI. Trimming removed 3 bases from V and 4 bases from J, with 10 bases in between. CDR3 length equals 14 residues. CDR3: CASSPPGGNQPQHF. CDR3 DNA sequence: TGTGCCAGCTCACCCCCCGGCGGGAATCAGCCCCAGCATTTT.

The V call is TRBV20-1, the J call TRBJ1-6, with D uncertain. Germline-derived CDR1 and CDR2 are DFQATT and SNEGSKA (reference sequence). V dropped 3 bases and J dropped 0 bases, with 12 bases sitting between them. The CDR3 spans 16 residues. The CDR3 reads CSASIGRSSYNSPLHF. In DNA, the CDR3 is TGCAGTGCTAGTATTGGCAGGAGCTCCTATAATTCACCCCTCCACTTT.

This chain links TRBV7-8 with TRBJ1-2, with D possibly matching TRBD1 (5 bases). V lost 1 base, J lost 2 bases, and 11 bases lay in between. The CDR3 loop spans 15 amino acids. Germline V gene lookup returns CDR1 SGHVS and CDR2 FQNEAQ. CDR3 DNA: TGTGCCAGCAGCTTAGAGGGCGGGGCAAACTATGGCTACACCTTC. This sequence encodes CASSLEGGANYGYTF.

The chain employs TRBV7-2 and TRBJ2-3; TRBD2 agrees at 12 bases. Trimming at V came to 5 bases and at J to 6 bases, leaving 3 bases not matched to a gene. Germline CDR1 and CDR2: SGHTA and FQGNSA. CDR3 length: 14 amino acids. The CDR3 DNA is TGTGCCAGCAGCAAAGGACTAGCGGGGGATACGCAGTATTTT. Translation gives CASSKGLAGDTQYF. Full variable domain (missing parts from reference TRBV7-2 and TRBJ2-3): GAGVSQSPSNKVTEKGKDVELRCDPISGHTALYWYRQSLGQGLEFLIYFQGNSAPDKSGLPSDRFSAERTGGSVSTLTIQRTQQEDSAVYLCASSKGLAGDTQYFGPGTRLTVL.

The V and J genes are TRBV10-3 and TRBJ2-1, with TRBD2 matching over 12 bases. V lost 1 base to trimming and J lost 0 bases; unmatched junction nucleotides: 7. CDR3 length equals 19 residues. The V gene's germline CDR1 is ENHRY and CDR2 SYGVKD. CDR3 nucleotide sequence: TGTGCCATCAGTGAGTACAACCCGGGACTAGCGGGCTCCTACAATGAGCAGTTCTTC. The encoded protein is CAISEYNPGLAGSYNEQFF.

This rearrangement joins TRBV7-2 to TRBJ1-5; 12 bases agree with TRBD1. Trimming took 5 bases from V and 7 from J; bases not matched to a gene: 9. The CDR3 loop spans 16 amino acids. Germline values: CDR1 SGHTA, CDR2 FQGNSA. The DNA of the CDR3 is TGTGCCAGCAGCCTCGGGACAGGGGGCAGGGGACAGCCCCAGCATTTT. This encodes CASSLGTGGRGQPQHF.

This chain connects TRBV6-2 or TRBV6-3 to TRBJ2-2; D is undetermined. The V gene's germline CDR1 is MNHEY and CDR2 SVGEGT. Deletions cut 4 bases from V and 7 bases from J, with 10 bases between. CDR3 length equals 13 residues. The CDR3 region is CASSLGNIGELFF. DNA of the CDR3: TGTGCCAGCAGTTTAGGGAATATCGGGGAGCTGTTTTTT.

The CDR3 DNA reads as TGTGCCACCAGTGACAAGCCCTGGGCCGGGAAAGAGACCCAGTACTTC. This gives the protein CATSDKPWAGKETQYF. The V and J genes are TRBV24-1 and TRBJ2-5; D might be TRBD2 (5 bases). The CDR3 consists of 16 residues. Between the trimmed V and J ends, which lost 4 bases and 3 bases, there was a span of 17 bases. The germline V gene has CDR1 KGHDR and CDR2 SFDVKD.

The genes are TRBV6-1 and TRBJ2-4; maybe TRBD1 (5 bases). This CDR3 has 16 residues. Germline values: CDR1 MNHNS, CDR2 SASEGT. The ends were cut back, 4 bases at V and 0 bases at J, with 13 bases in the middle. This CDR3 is CASSGGTVLAKNIQYF. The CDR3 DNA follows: TGTGCCAGCAGTGGGGGCACTGTATTAGCCAAAAACATTCAGTACTTC.

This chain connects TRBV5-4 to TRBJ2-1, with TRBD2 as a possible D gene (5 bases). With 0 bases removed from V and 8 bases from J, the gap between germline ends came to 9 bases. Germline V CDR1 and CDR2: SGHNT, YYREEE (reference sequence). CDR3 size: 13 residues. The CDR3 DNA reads TGTGCCAGCAGCTTGGAGGGAGTCTATGAGCAGTTCTTC. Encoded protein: CASSLEGVYEQFF.

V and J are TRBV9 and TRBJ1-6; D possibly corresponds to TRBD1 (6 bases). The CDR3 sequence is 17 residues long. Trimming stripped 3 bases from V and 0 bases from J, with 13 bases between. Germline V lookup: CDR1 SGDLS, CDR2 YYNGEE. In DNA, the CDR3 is TGTGCCAGCAGCGCGGGACACATGAGCTCCTATAATTCACCCCTCCACTTT. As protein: CASSAGHMSSYNSPLHF.

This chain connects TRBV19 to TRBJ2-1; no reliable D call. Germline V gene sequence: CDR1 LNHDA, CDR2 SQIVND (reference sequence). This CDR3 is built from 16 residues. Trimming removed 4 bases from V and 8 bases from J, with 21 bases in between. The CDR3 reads CASSTPPGRGLDEQFF. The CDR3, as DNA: TGTGCCAGTAGTACTCCCCCTGGGCGTGGGTTGGATGAGCAGTTCTTC.

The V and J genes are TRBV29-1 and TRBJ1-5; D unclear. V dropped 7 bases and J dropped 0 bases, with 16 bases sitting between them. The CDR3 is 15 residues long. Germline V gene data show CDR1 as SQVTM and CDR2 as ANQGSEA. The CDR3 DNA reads TGCAGCGCCAGGTTATCCATTGATAGCAATCAGCCCCAGCATTTT. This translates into CSARLSIDSNQPQHF.